The subject of this entry is one TCR beta chain. The clone's antigen remains unknown. Base qualities are not provided; no much larger clone lies one nucleotide away. Donors were healthy HIV-negative adults with no recently reported acute infections or vaccinations. Only Caucasian adults living in Nashville, Tennessee, USA were represented among the donors. CD4+ T cells were enriched by magnetic negative selection; naive cells were then positively selected on CD45RA, and the negative fraction formed the memory subset. Blood was collected by leukapheresis, and PBMCs were isolated by Ficoll-Histopaque density gradient centrifugation and then cryopreserved in liquid nitrogen vapor phase. Analytical flow cytometry was used to check the purity and quantity of each magnetically sorted T cell population. Genomic DNA was isolated from each sorted fraction and quantified by UV absorbance on a Nanodrop 2000c.

TCR CDR3 regions were amplified from genomic DNA by multiplex PCR using the deep immunoSEQ assay. Extracted genomic DNA from each cell subset was spread evenly across all wells of several immunoSEQ 96-well plates, with each plate serving as a replicate. For sorted subsets, each replicate PCR was loaded with 150 to 250 ng genomic DNA, equivalent to 30,000 to 35,000 T cell genomes. Purified libraries were measured with a Qubit 3.0 fluorometer, size-checked on a Bioanalyzer 2100, and measured again with the KAPA Library Quantification kit. Every immunoSEQ 96-well plate was sequenced on a separate single-read 150-cycle Illumina NextSeq 550 flow cell. The paper's data handling went like this. Because the immunoSEQ output held only junctional sequences and lacked quality scores, the filtering could not match the filtering applied to full-length reads. To assign V/J genes and CDR3, sequences were annotated using PyIR, a Python wrapper for IgBLAST v1.9, with IMGT germline references. Reads were removed for weak V/J assignments (E-value above 1e-6), missing CDR3, stop codons, out-of-frame junctions, or ambiguous translated residues. V3J clonotypes were defined by identical inferred V gene, J gene, and CDR3 amino acid sequence. Percentage overlap between repertoires was calculated by dividing the number of shared unique clonotypes by the size of the smaller repertoire. Repertoire richness was assessed with RTK rarefaction, the Chao1 estimator, and Recon v2.1 estimates of unobserved clonotypes. OLGA was used to compute generation probabilities for all TCRbeta clonotypes that the gDNA method yielded from a few donors. The immuneACCESS repertoire file appears here via TCRdb, limited to in-frame rearrangements. These files lack a portion of the clones; in checked studies, under half of the deficit traces to unresolved V genes, and the cause of the others is not known. That table supplies the V and J calls and clone size; D and trimming were determined from the DNA. Present in this sample are 2 million to 2.5 million clones, approximately 95% of which were seen just once. The ten largest clones represent more than 0.1% of the sample.

CDR1 and CDR2 (MNHEY, SVGAGI) derive from the germline V gene. Trimming removed 7 bases from V and 3 bases from J, leaving 15 bases between the germline ends. The CDR3 holds 14 amino acids from the cysteine to the phenylalanine. The DNA shown is the 42-base CDR3, in frame from base 1. The entry originates in a study of shared clonotypes between healthy human individuals (dated by TCRdb to the early 2020s). The study in broad terms: A few men and two women, aged 18 to 49 years, made up the cohort. Per donor, three plates each were used for CD4 naive and CD4 memory, two for CD8 naive, and one for CD8 memory. To increase sequencing depth and limit assay-specific biases, different laboratories used diverse techniques to prepare libraries and sequence TCR repertoires. Between about 0.94 and 8.9 billion PBMCs per donor were obtained by leukapheresis. The study deeply sequenced blood TCR repertoires of five healthy adults to estimate repertoire size and the extent of clonotype sharing between individuals. Broad study findings and their caveats: Pairwise subsampling led to the expectation that sequencing depth would affect the degree of clonotype sharing among donors. Estimated clonotype richness was generally larger for naive than for memory subsets. Even with the large sequencing depth, rarefaction of the sorted-subset datasets indicated that sequencing was incomplete. Sampling was limited to blood, and TCR repertoires in tissue likely differ from TCR repertoires in blood. The genetic and exposure-history diversity represented was limited by the small number of donors. Compared with non-shared clonotypes, clonotypes shared by all four sorted-subset donors had higher generation probabilities. Approximately 5% of naive CD4, 3% to 3.5% of naive CD8, about 2.4% of memory CD4, and around 0.42% of memory CD8 clonotypes were shared across a few donors.

Source material: naive CD4+ T cells sorted from blood. The cell subset or site label, read with the paper, signifies: CD45RA+ positively selected. This sequence originates from a man younger than 35 in good health. Recombination joined TRBV6-5 with TRBJ1-1, with the D gene too uncertain to name. The sequence in DNA is TGTGCCAGCACCGGCGGGGTTTGGCACACTGAAGCTTTCTTT. It specifies CASTGGVWHTEAFF.